This TCR beta chain is from a study of neoadjuvant anti-PD-1 for oral cavity cancer. Study-level background: Patients without progression got a fourth dose around day 43.

Study-wide points: Higher pretreatment Treg/Th17 ratios tracked higher pretreatment blood clonality.

Details on this clone: Its antigen remains unknown.

Time point denoted: after neoadjuvant nivolumab, at surgical resection. Stage II-IVA oral cavity squamous cell carcinoma was new and untreated by systemic or radiation therapy. These oral cavity squamous cell carcinomas were HPV-negative and locally advanced. Sequenced by immunoSEQ multiplex PCR; TCRdb stores in-frame clones only, minus some. There are approximately 13,000 clones in the sample; more than 65% occur only once, and 2% to 2.5% lies in the top ten. The CDR3 is made up of 11 amino acids. Germline V gene data show CDR1 as MDHEN and CDR2 as SYDVKM. Trimming cost V 8 bases and J 7 bases, with 11 bases left between them.

The sequence was obtained from a person aged 40-85 years with oral cavity squamous cell carcinoma. The specimen comprised PBMCs, sampled after nivolumab (anti-PD-1) treatment. The J gene is TRBJ1-2, the V gene TRBV28, with D perhaps TRBD1 (6 bases). The CDR3 reads CASFDRRGYTF. The DNA for the CDR3 is TGTGCCAGCTTCGACAGGCGTGGCTACACCTTC.